The 13 T cell receptor beta chains below come from one sample, sequenced in a study of early T cells in non-severe SARS-CoV-2 infection (dated by TCRdb to 2020 to 2022). Receptor amplification or capture employed 5' RACE. The instrument given in TCRdb is NextSeq 500. TCRdb handled the public reads itself, with Q25 trimming in fastp and clone calling in MiXCR, and kept productive beta chains. Rows merge per CDR3 protein into single entries with the most common DNA and genes. This sample comprises about 26,000 distinct CDR3 sequences, 4% to 6% of them detected only once. Together, the top ten hold 3.5% to 4.5% of the sample. Sequencing input: whole blood. The receptors come from an adult who was a healthcare worker with PCR-confirmed SARS-CoV-2 infection or an uninfected control (not recorded which).

This clonotype was seen repeatedly, ten times or more. The V and J genes are TRBV6-2 or TRBV6-3 and TRBJ2-3; D call uncertain. Germline CDR1 is MNHEY and CDR2 is SVGEGT. V was pared by 2 bases and J by 2 bases, with 2 bases between. The CDR3 runs 12 residues. CDR3 sequence (DNA): TGTGCCAGCAGTTACCCCACAGATACGCAGTATTTT. Residues: CASSYPTDTQYF.

This chain joins TRBV12-3 or TRBV12-4 and TRBJ1-1; D unresolved. This CDR3 has 14 residues. Trimming cost V 6 bases and J 0 bases, with 11 bases left between them. CDR3 amino acids: CASSPDPMNTEAFF. CDR3 sequence (DNA): TGTGCCAGCAGCCCCGACCCGATGAACACTGAAGCTTTCTTT.

This clonotype appeared many times. The genes are TRBV7-6 and TRBJ2-3; D is perhaps TRBD2 (6 bases). The germline V gene has CDR1 SGHVS and CDR2 FNYEAQ. CDR3 length: 14 amino acids. V was pared by 5 bases and J by 1 base, with 10 bases between. This CDR3 reads CASSHSGGTDTQYF. The CDR3 nucleotides are TGTGCCAGCAGCCACTCGGGGGGCACAGATACGCAGTATTTT.

The V call is TRBV13, the J call TRBJ2-2; no reliable D call. V was pared by 1 base and J by 6 bases, with 6 bases between. CDR1 is PRHDT and CDR2 is FYEKMQ in the germline V gene (reference sequence). The CDR3 extends over 13 amino acids. The CDR3 loop reads CASSLVGSGELFF. CDR3 nucleotides: TGTGCCAGCAGCTTAGTGGGTTCCGGGGAGCTGTTTTTT.

This clonotype turned up a few times. The chain combines TRBV5-5 with TRBJ2-2, with D perhaps assigned TRBD1 or TRBD2 (5 bases each). Germline CDR1 and CDR2: SGHKS and YYEKEE (reference sequence). This CDR3 is built from 15 residues. With 2 bases removed from V and 1 base from J, the gap between germline ends came to 9 bases. CDR3 in amino acids: CASSLGTENTGELFF. The CDR3 DNA reads as TGTGCCAGCAGCTTAGGGACGGAGAACACCGGGGAGCTGTTTTTT.

This clonotype showed up many times. J is TRBJ2-7 and V is TRBV20-1, with TRBD2 matching 11 bases. The CDR3 runs 15 residues. V lost 0 bases to trimming and J lost 3 bases; unmatched junction nucleotides: 4. Germline lookup yields CDR1 DFQATT and CDR2 SNEGSKA (reference sequence). The CDR3 sequence is CSARESSGGIYEQYF. CDR3 sequence (DNA): TGCAGTGCTAGAGAATCTAGCGGGGGGATCTACGAGCAGTACTTC.

This clonotype was recorded at least ten times. A read error may produce the germline difference seen at one junction end. The chain uses TRBV14 and TRBJ2-7; TRBD1 agrees at 11 bases. This CDR3 has 15 residues. Looked up from germline, CDR1 is SGHDN and CDR2 is FVKESK. The CDR3 region is CASSRTGTGGYELYF. CDR3 bases: TGTGCCAGCAGCCGAACCGGGACAGGGGGTTACGAGCTGTACTTC.

V gene TRBV6-4 combines with J gene TRBJ2-5, with 13 bases matching TRBD2. The length of the CDR3 is 17 residues. Germline V gene lookup returns CDR1 MRHNA and CDR2 SNTAGT. J was trimmed by 1 base and V by 2 bases; bases with no gene match: 4. The CDR3: CASSDLGLAGAQETQYF. In nucleotides, the CDR3 is TGTGCCAGCAGTGACCTAGGACTAGCGGGGGCCCAAGAGACCCAGTACTTC.

This clonotype has a count of ten or more. This chain uses TRBV5-1 with TRBJ2-7, with 11 bases aligning to TRBD2. V gave up 7 bases and J gave up 0 bases; unmatched junction bases: 3. This CDR3 region has 14 residues. Germline V gives CDR1 SGHRS, CDR2 YFSETQ. The CDR3 DNA reads as TGCGCCAGCCGAACTAGCGGGGGCTCCTACGAGCAGTACTTC. It encodes CASRTSGGSYEQYF.

The chain carries TRBV2 and TRBJ2-3; D possibly corresponds to TRBD2 (7 bases). Germline CDR1 and CDR2: SNHLY and FYNNEI. The CDR3 contains 14 residues. V lost 8 bases and J 3 bases, leaving 15 bases between the germline ends. CDR3 loop: CASWEGGWTDTQYF. DNA for the CDR3: TGTGCCAGCTGGGAGGGGGGCTGGACAGATACGCAGTATTTT. The variable domain in full, with the rest retrieved from reference TRBV2 and TRBJ2-3, is EPEVTQTPSHQVTQMGQEVILRCVPISNHLYFYWYRQILGQKVEFLVSFYNNEISEKSEIFDDQFSVERPDGSNFTLKIRSTKLEDSAMYFCASWEGGWTDTQYFGPGTRLTVL.

This clonotype was counted ten times or more. The chain recombines TRBV7-2 with TRBJ2-3; 8 bases agree with TRBD2. Germline CDR1 reads SGHTA; CDR2 reads FQGNSA. The length of the CDR3 is 18 residues. V lost 7 bases to trimming and J lost 1 base; unmatched junction nucleotides: 16. CDR3 residues: CASNPVGGGLSRTDTQYF. DNA of the CDR3: TGTGCCAGCAACCCGGTCGGGGGGGGCCTCTCGCGCACAGATACGCAGTATTTT.

The chain joins TRBV3-1 to TRBJ1-1; TRBD1 aligns across 8 bases. The germline V gene encodes CDR1 LGHDT and CDR2 YNNKEL (reference sequence). The CDR3 spans 14 residues. The V segment lost 3 bases and the J segment 5 bases; nucleotides outside the gene matches: 5. The CDR3 loop is CASSHSDRGTEAFF. Here the CDR3 DNA reads TGTGCCAGCAGCCATTCCGACAGGGGTACTGAAGCTTTCTTT. Full variable domain (remainder filled in from reference TRBV3-1 and TRBJ1-1): DTAVSQTPKYLVTQMGNDKSIKCEQNLGHDTMYWYKQDSKKFLKIMFSYNNKELIINETVPNRFSPKSPDKAHLNLHINSLELGDSAVYFCASSHSDRGTEAFFGQGTRLTVV.

This clonotype qualifies as medium-sized. This chain uses TRBV5-4 with TRBJ2-7, with 7 bases lining up with TRBD1. Germline V gene sequence: CDR1 SGHNT, CDR2 YYREEE (reference sequence). Unmatched junction bases numbered 5, after V lost 0 bases and J lost 2 bases. The CDR3 consists of 15 residues. CDR3 sequence (DNA): TGTGCCAGCAGCTTGGATGCAGGGACAGCCTACGAGCAGTACTTC. Amino acids: CASSLDAGTAYEQYF. The full variable domain, with the rest looked up from reference TRBV5-4 and TRBJ2-7, is ETGVTQSPTHLIKTRGQQVTLRCSSQSGHNTVSWYQQALGQGPQFIFQYYREEENGRGNFPPRFSGLQFPNYSSELNVNALELDDSALYLCASSLDAGTAYEQYFGPGTRLTVT.